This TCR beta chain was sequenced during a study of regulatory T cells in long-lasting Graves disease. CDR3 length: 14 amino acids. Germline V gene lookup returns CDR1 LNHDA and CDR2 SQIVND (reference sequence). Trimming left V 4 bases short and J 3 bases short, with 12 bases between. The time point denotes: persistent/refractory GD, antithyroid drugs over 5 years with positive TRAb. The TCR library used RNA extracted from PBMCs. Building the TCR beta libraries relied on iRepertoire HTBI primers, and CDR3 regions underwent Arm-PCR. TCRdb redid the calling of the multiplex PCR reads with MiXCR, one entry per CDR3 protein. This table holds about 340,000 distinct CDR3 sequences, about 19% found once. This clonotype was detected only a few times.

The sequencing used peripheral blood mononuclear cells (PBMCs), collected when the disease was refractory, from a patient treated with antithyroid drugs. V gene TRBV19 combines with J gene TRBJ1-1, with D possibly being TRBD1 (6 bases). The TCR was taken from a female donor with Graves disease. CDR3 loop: CASSTQQGYTEAFF. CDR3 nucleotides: TGTGCCAGTAGTACTCAACAGGGTTACACTGAAGCTTTCTTT.